One and the same sample provided the 9 T cell receptor beta chains below, sequenced in a study of blood T cell repertoires in COVID-19. Profiling relied on immunoSEQ multiplex PCR, and the TCRdb table lists in-frame clones only, not all of them. The sample includes tens of thousands of clones, approximately 82% of them seen just once. Sequencing was carried out using peripheral blood. The receptors were gathered from a woman aged 55-75 years with acute or convalescent COVID-19.

This chain uses TRBV25-1 with TRBJ2-5; D remains ambiguous. Germline V CDR1 and CDR2: MGHDK, SYGVNS. Trimming took 4 bases from V and 3 from J, leaving 12 bases between them. The CDR3 length is 14 residues. The CDR3 DNA is TGTGCCAGCAGTGGTGTCTGGCTAGAAGAGACCCAGTACTTC. Residues: CASSGVWLEETQYF.

The V and J genes are TRBV21-1 and TRBJ2-7; the table's D gene call, TRBD2, was not cross checked with the DNA. TRBV21-1 is termed a pseudogene. CDR3 length: 15 amino acids. The CDR3 loop is CASSNVAGGPYEQYF. The CDR3 region has the DNA TGTGCCAGCAGCAATGTAGCGGGGGGGCCCTACGAGCAGTACTTC.

The gene calls are TRBV29-1 and TRBJ2-3; weak D call: TRBD1 (6 bases). The CDR3 sequence is 14 residues long. Trimming left V 2 bases short and J 0 bases short, with 9 bases between. Germline-derived CDR1 and CDR2 are SQVTM and ANQGSEA. This CDR3 is CSVELGQSTDTQYF. The DNA for the CDR3 is TGCAGCGTTGAACTCGGACAGAGCACAGATACGCAGTATTTT.

The chain is built from TRBV27 and TRBJ2-7; 8 nucleotides agree with TRBD1. The CDR3 has 14 residues. Trimming took 6 bases from V and 2 from J; bases not matched to a gene: 6. From germline, CDR1 is MNHEY and CDR2 SMNVEV (reference sequence). The CDR3 loop is CASRMGTGAYEQYF. The DNA for the CDR3 is TGTGCCAGCAGAATGGGGACAGGAGCCTACGAGCAGTACTTC.

V gene TRBV7-9 combines with J gene TRBJ1-2; 7 bases line up with TRBD1. This CDR3 spans 13 amino acids. Trimming cost V 3 bases and J 8 bases; bases outside gene matches: 6. The germline V gene encodes CDR1 SEHNR and CDR2 FQNEAQ (reference sequence). CDR3: CASSFQQGRGYTF. The CDR3 region has the DNA TGTGCCAGCAGCTTTCAACAGGGGAGAGGCTACACCTTC.

This clone was picked up one time. The chain combines TRBV5-6 with TRBJ1-1; D gene uncertain. The CDR3 runs to 14 residues. Per the germline V gene, CDR1 is SGHDT and CDR2 is YYEEEE. V lost 2 bases to trimming and J lost 0 bases, with 8 bases between them. The CDR3 coding sequence is TGTGCCAGCAGCTTAGGACTGATGAACACTGAAGCTTTCTTT. Encoded protein: CASSLGLMNTEAFF.

The chain links TRBV20-1 to TRBJ2-7, with 9 positions matching TRBD1. Germline V gene data show CDR1 as DFQATT and CDR2 as SNEGSKA (reference sequence). J gave up 8 bases and V 5 bases, and 4 bases lay outside the gene matches. This CDR3 comprises 11 residues. The CDR3 DNA reads as TGCAGTGCTGGTGGACAGGGGAAGCAGTACTTC. As protein: CSAGGQGKQYF.

This chain uses TRBV2 with TRBJ1-2, with TRBD1 matching 8 bases. The CDR3 consists of 15 residues. With 7 bases clipped from V and 1 base from J, the junction kept 8 bases outside the gene matches. Germline lookup yields CDR1 SNHLY and CDR2 FYNNEI. CDR3 region: CASNLQGVDNYGYTF. The CDR3 nucleotides are TGTGCCAGCAACCTACAGGGGGTGGATAACTATGGCTACACCTTC. Full variable domain (rest looked up from reference TRBV2 and TRBJ1-2): EPEVTQTPSHQVTQMGQEVILRCVPISNHLYFYWYRQILGQKVEFLVSFYNNEISEKSEIFDDQFSVERPDGSNFTLKIRSTKLEDSAMYFCASNLQGVDNYGYTFGSGTRLTVV.

The chain uses TRBV6-5 and TRBJ1-2; the match to TRBD1 covers 7 bases. CDR1 and CDR2 (germline): MNHEY, SVGAGI. Germline trimming cut 8 bases from V and 3 bases from J; bases unmatched to any gene: 3. CDR3 length: 12 amino acids. The CDR3 sequence: CASAGTDYGYTF. CDR3 coding DNA: TGTGCCAGCGCCGGGACAGACTATGGCTACACCTTC.